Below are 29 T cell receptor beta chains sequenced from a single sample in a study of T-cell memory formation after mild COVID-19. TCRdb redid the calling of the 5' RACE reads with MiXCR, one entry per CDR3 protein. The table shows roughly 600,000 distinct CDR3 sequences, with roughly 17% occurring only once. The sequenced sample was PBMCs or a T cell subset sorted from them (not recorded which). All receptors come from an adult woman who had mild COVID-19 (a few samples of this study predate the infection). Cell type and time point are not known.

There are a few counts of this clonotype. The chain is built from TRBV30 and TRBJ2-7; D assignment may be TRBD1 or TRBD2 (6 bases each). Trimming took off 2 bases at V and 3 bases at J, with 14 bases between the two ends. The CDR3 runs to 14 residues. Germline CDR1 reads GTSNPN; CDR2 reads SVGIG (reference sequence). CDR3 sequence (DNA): TGTGCCTGGAGTAACGGGGGCGGCTACTACGAGCAGTACTTC. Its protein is CAWSNGGGYYEQYF.

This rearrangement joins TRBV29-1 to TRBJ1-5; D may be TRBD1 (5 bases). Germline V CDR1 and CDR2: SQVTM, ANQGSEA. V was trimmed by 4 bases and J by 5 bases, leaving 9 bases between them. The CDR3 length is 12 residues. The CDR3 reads CSVGEGYQPQHF. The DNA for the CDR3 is TGCAGCGTTGGGGAGGGGTATCAGCCCCAGCATTTT.

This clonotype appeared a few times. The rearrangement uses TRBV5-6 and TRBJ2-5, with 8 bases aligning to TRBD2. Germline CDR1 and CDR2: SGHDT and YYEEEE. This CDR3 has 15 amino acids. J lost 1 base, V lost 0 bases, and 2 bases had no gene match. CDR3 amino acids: CASSLGAGVQETQYF. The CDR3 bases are TGTGCCAGCAGCTTGGGAGCGGGGGTCCAAGAGACCCAGTACTTC.

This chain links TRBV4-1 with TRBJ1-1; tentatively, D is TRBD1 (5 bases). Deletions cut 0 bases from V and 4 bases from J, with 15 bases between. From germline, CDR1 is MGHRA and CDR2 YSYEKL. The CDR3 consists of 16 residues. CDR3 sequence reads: CASSQEGVRRATEAFF. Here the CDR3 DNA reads TGCGCCAGCAGCCAAGAAGGGGTCCGAAGGGCCACTGAAGCTTTCTTT.

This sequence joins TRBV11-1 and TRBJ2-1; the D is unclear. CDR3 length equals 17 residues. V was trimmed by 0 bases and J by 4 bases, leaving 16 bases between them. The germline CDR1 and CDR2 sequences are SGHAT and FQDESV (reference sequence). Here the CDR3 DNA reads TGTGCCAGCAGCTTAGCGCGGTCCTGGAGATCGTACAATGAGCAGTTCTTC. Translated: CASSLARSWRSYNEQFF.

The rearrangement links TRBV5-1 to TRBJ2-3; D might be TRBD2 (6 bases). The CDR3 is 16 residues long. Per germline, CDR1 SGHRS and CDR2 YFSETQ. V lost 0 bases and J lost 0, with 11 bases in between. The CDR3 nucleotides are TGCGCCAGCAGCTTGGACGGGGCGGGGAGCACAGATACGCAGTATTTT. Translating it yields CASSLDGAGSTDTQYF.

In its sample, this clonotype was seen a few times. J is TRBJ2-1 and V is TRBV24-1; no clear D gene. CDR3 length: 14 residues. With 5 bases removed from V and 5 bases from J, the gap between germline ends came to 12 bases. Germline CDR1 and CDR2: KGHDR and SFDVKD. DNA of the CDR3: TGTGCCACCAGTGTAGGGCAGATTAACAATGAGCAGTTCTTC. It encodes CATSVGQINNEQFF.

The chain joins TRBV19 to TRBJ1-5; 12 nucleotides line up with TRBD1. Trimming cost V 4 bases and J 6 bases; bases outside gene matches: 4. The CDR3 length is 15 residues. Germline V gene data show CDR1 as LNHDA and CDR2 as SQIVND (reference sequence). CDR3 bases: TGTGCCAGTAGTACCGGGACAGGGGGCTTTCAGCCCCAGCATTTT. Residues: CASSTGTGGFQPQHF.

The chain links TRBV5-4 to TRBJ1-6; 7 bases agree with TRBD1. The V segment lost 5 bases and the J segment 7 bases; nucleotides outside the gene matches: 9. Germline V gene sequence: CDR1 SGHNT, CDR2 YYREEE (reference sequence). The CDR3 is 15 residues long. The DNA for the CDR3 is TGTGCCAGCAGGGAGGGACAGTCTCTAAATTCACCCCTCCACTTT. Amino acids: CASREGQSLNSPLHF.

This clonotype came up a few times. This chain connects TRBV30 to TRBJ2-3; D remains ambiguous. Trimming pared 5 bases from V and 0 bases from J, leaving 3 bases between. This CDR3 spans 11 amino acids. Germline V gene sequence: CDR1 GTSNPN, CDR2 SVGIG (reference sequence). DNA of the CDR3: TGTGCCTGGGGAAGCACAGATACGCAGTATTTT. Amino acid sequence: CAWGSTDTQYF.

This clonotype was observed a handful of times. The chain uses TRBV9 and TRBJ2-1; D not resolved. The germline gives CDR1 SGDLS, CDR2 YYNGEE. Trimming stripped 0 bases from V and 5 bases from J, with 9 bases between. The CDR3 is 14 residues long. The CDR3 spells CASSVAPKDNEQFF. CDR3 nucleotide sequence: TGTGCCAGCAGCGTAGCCCCTAAGGACAATGAGCAGTTCTTC.

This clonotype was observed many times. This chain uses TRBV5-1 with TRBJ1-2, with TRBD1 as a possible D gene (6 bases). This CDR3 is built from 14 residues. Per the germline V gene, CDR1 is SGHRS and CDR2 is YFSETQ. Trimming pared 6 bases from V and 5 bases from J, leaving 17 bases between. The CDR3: CASKIIPGEYGYTF. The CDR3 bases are TGCGCCAGCAAGATCATCCCAGGGGAATATGGCTACACCTTC.

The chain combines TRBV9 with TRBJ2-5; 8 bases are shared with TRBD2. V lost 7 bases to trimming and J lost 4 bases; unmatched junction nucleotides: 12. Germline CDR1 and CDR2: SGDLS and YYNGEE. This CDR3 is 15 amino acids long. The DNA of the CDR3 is TGTGCCAGCTCCGGGGGGGCCGGCCTAGGAGAGACCCAGTACTTC. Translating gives CASSGGAGLGETQYF.

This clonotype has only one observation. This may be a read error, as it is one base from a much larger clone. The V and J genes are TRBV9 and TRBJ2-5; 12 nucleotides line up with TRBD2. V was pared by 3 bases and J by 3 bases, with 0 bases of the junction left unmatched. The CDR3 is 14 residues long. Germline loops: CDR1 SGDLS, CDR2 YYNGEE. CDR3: CASSGLAGEETQYF. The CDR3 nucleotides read TGTGCCAGCAGCGGACTAGCGGGGGAAGAGACCCAGTACTTC.

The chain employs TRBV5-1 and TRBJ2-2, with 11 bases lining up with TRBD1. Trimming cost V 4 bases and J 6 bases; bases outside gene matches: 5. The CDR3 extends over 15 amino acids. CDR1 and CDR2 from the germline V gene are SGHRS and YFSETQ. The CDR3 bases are TGCGCCAGCAGCGTGGACAGGGGGCCCTCCGGGGAGCTGTTTTTT. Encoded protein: CASSVDRGPSGELFF.

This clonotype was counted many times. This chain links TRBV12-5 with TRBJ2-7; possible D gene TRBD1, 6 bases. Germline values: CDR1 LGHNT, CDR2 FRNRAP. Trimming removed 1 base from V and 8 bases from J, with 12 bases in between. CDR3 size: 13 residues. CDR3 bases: TGTGCTAGTGGTTTGGATAACAGGGACAAGCAGTACTTC. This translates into CASGLDNRDKQYF.

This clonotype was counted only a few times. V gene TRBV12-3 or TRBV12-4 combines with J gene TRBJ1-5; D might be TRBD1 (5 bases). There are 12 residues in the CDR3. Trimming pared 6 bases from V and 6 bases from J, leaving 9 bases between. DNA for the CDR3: TGTGCCAGCAGCCGGACATCTCAGCCCCAGCATTTT. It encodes CASSRTSQPQHF.

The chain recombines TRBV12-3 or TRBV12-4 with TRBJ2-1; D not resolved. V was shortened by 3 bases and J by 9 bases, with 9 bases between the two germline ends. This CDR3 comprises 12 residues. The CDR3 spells CASSFRTIEQFF. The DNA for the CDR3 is TGTGCCAGCAGTTTTAGAACGATTGAGCAGTTCTTC.

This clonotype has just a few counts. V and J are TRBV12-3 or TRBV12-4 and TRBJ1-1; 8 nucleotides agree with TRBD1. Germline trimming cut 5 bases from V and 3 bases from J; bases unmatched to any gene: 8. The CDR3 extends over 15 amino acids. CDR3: CASSPGGARDTEAFF. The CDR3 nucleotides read TGTGCCAGCAGTCCAGGGGGCGCGAGAGACACTGAAGCTTTCTTT.

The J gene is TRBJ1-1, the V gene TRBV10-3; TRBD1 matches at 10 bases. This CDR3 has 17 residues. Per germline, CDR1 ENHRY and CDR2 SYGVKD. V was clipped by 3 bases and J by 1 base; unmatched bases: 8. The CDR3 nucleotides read TGTGCCATCAGTGACTCCGGACAGGGGGTGGGGAACACTGAAGCTTTCTTT. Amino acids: CAISDSGQGVGNTEAFF.

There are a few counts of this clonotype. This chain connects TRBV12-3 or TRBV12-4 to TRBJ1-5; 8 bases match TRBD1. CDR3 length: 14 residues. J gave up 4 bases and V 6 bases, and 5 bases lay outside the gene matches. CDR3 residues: CASRQGQGNQPQHF. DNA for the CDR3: TGTGCCAGCAGACAAGGACAGGGAAATCAGCCCCAGCATTTT.

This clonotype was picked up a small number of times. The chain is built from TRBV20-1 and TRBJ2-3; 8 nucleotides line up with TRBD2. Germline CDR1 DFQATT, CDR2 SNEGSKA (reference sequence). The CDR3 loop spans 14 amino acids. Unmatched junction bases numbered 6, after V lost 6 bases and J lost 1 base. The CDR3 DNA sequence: TGCAGTGCAGAAAGGCGGGGGGGCACAGATACGCAGTATTTT. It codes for CSAERRGGTDTQYF.

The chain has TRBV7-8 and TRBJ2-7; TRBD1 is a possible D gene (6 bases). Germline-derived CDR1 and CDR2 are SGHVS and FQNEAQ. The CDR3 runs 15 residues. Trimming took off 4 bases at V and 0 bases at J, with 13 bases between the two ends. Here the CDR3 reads CASSWRQATSYEQYF. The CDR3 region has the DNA TGTGCCAGCAGCTGGCGACAGGCAACCTCCTACGAGCAGTACTTC.

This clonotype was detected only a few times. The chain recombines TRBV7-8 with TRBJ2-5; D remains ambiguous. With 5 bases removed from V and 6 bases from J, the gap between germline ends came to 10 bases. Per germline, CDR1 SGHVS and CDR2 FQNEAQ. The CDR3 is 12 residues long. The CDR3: CASSHSVKTQYF. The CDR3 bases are TGTGCCAGCAGCCATAGTGTGAAGACCCAGTACTTC.

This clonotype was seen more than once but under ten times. CDR3 in DNA: TGCGCCAGCAGCCAAGAAGCCGTCTCTGGAAACACCATATATTTT. Residues: CASSQEAVSGNTIYF. V and J are TRBV4-1 and TRBJ1-3; no clear D gene. CDR1 MGHRA and CDR2 YSYEKL come from the germline V gene. V lost 0 bases and J 0 bases, leaving 6 bases between the germline ends. The CDR3 runs to 15 residues.

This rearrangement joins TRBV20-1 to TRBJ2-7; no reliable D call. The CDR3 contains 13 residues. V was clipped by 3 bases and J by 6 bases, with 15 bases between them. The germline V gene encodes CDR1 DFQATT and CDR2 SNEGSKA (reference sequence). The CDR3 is CSARSLTPIEQYF. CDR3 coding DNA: TGCAGTGCTAGGAGCCTAACCCCGATCGAGCAGTACTTC.

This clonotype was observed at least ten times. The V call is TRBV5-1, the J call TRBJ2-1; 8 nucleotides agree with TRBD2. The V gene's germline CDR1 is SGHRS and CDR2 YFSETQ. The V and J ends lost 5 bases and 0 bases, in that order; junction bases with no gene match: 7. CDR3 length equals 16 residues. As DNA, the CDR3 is TGCGCCAGCAGGCTGATGAGCGGGAGCTCCTACAATGAGCAGTTCTTC. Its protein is CASRLMSGSSYNEQFF.

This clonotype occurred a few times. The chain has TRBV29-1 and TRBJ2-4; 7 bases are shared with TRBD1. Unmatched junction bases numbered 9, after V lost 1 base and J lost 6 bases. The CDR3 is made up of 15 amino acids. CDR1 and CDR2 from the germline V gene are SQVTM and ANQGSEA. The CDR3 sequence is CSVEGTGGMTNIQYF. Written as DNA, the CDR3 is TGCAGCGTTGAAGGGACAGGTGGGATGACAAACATTCAGTACTTC.

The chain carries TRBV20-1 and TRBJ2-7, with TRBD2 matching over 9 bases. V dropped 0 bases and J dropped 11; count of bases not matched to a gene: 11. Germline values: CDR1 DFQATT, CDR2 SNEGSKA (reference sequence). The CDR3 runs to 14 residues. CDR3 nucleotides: TGCAGTGCTAGAGATCCCCCTAGCGGGAACAAGGAGTACTTC. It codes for CSARDPPSGNKEYF.